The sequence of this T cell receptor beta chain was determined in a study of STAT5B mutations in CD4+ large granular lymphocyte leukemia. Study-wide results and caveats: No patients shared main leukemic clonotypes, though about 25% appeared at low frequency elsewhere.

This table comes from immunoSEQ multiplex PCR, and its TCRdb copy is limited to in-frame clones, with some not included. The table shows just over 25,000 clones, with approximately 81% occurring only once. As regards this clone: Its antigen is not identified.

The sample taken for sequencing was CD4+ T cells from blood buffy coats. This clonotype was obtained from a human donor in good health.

The CDR3 protein is CATSIAGTKNTGELFF. The CDR3 nucleotides read TGTGCCACCTCAATAGCCGGGACGAAGAACACCGGGGAGCTGTTTTTT. The chain couples TRBV11-3 to TRBJ2-2; D is perhaps TRBD1 or TRBD2 (5 bases each). Trimming removed 10 bases at V and 1 base at J, with 19 bases between. From germline, CDR1 is SGHNT and CDR2 YENEEA. The CDR3 sequence is 16 residues long.